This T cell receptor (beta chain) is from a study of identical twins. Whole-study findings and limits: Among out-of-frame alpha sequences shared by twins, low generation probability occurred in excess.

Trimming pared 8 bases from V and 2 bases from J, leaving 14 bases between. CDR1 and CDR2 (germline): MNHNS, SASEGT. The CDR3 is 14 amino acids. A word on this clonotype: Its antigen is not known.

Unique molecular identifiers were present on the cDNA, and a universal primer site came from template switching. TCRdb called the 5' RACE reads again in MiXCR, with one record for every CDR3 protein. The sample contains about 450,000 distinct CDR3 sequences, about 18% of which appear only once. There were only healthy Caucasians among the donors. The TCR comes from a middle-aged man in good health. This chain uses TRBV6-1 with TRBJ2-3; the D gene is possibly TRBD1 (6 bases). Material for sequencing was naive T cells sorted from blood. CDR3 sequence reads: CASRMTGSTDTQYF. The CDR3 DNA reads TGTGCCAGCCGTATGACAGGATCCACAGATACGCAGTATTTT.